A selection of T cell receptor beta chains follows, all from one sample in a study of T-cell reconstitution after alpha-beta-depleted transplantation in children. MiXCR was run by TCRdb on the PCR reads, yielding one entry per CDR3 protein. The sample has a few hundred thousand distinct CDR3 sequences, roughly 7.1% seen once. Specimen: PBMCs, collected before TCRalphabeta/CD19-depleted stem cell transplant. The origin of the receptors is a boy aged 2 to 10 with acute lymphoblastic leukemia, due to receive a stem cell transplant. Both conserved end residues are part of each CDR3. Each record gives: V gene, J gene, clone size, D gene, CDR3 protein, CDR3 DNA. A D gene is named only where the DNA matches it firmly. The size entry is marked missing in some rows and otherwise reads once, few, many or a size class.

TRBV7-2	TRBJ1-4	many	NA	CASSLGGPEKLFF	TGTGCCAGCAGCTTAGGGGGTCCAGAAAAACTGTTTTTT
TRBV29-1	TRBJ2-7	many	NA	CSVEAAGNYEQYF	TGCAGCGTTGAGGCGGCAGGTAACTACGAGCAGTACTTC
TRBV7-2	TRBJ2-5	NA	TRBD2	CASSLQPGLAGAETQYF	TGTGCCAGCAGCCTCCAGCCGGGACTAGCGGGCGCGGAGACCCAGTACTTC
TRBV12-3/TRBV12-4	TRBJ2-2	many	NA	CASSLTMDHGELFF	TGTGCCAGCAGTTTAACAATGGATCACGGGGAGCTGTTTTTT
TRBV5-1	TRBJ2-1	many	NA	CASSALNEQFF	TGCGCCAGCAGCGCATTAAATGAGCAGTTCTTC
TRBV28	TRBJ1-4	NA	TRBD1	CASSEQGARLSTNEKLFF	TGTGCCAGCAGTGAACAGGGGGCGCGACTCTCAACTAATGAAAAACTGTTTTTT
TRBV4-3	TRBJ2-3	many	NA	CASSQGLSTDTQYF	TGCGCCAGCAGCCAAGGACTTAGCACAGATACGCAGTATTTT
TRBV7-9	TRBJ1-2	NA	TRBD1	CASSEGQGTNGYTF	TGTGCCAGCAGTGAAGGACAGGGGACAAATGGCTACACCTTC
TRBV6-2/TRBV6-3	TRBJ2-3	many	NA	CASSYSIRGSTDTQYF	TGTGCCAGCAGTTACTCGATCCGGGGAAGCACAGATACGCAGTATTTT
TRBV4-3	TRBJ2-1	few	TRBD2	CASSQEATTSYYNEQFF	TGCGCCAGCAGCCAAGAAGCTACGACTAGCTACTACAATGAGCAGTTCTTC
TRBV7-3	TRBJ2-5	many	NA	CASSLSGTQETQYF	TGTGCCAGCAGCTTATCGGGGACGCAAGAGACCCAGTACTTC
TRBV5-1	TRBJ2-5	NA	TRBD2	CASSFFSTSGRETQYF	TGCGCCAGCAGCTTTTTTAGTACTAGCGGGAGAGAGACCCAGTACTTC
TRBV12-3/TRBV12-4	TRBJ2-4	many	TRBD1	CASRGQEGNIQYF	TGTGCCAGCCGGGGACAGGAAGGGAACATTCAGTACTTC
TRBV13	TRBJ2-7	many	TRBD1	CASSPRDRGQEQYF	TGTGCCAGCAGCCCCCGGGACAGGGGGCAGGAGCAGTACTTC
TRBV20-1	TRBJ2-7	many	NA	CSAIGKYEQYF	TGCAGCGCTATCGGGAAGTACGAGCAGTACTTC
TRBV21-1	TRBJ2-2	NA	NA	CASSTQKGVRDRETGELFF	TGTGCCAGCAGCACCCAAAAGGGGGTCCGGGACAGGGAGACCGGGGAGCTGTTTTTT
TRBV5-4	TRBJ2-7	NA	TRBD2	CASSPTGTSGIYEQYF	TGTGCCAGCAGCCCAACCGGGACTAGCGGGATCTACGAGCAGTACTTC